Included here is one T cell receptor beta chain sequence, with context. What it binds is unknown. This entry is derived from a study of OX40 agonist ivuxolimab in advanced cancers. Turning to the study itself: The patients' treatment was ivuxolimab, an agonistic anti-OX40 (CD134) antibody. Study results and caveats: CD4+ and CD8+ T cells in blood underwent clonal expansion by week 6 at 0.1 to 3.0 mg/kg.

The repertoire was sequenced with immunoSEQ multiplex PCR; TCRdb's copy has only in-frame clones and lacks some. This sample has 26,000 or so clones; more than 70% occur once, and the top ten carry approximately 15%. The germline CDR1 and CDR2 sequences are SGHTA and FQGTGA. The CDR3 spans 14 residues. V shed 5 bases and J shed 3 bases, with 13 bases lying between them. At baseline, cycle 4 day 1, and cycle 7 day 1, blood was sampled. This sequence originates from an adult with an advanced solid tumor such as melanoma, head and neck, liver or kidney cancer. The input for sequencing was CD4+ or CD8+ T cells sorted from blood, taken in a trial of the OX40 agonist ivuxolimab. J is TRBJ1-1 and V is TRBV7-3, with a possible D match to TRBD1 (5 bases). The CDR3 loop reads CASSTGLLDTEAFF. The CDR3 region has the DNA TGTGCCAGCAGCACGGGGCTCCTGGACACTGAAGCTTTCTTT. The complete variable domain, with remaining parts taken from reference TRBV7-3 and TRBJ1-1, reads GAGVSQTPSNKVTEKGKYVELRCDPISGHTALYWYRQSLGQGPEFLIYFQGTGAADDSGLPNDRFFAVRPEGSVSTLKIQRTERGDSAVYLCASSTGLLDTEAFFGQGTRLTVV.